Listed here are 18 T cell receptor beta chains from one sample, sequenced in a study of blood T cell repertoires in COVID-19. Here immunoSEQ multiplex PCR was the method, and the copy in TCRdb shows in-frame clones only, minus some. The sample holds 250,000 to 300,000 clones; roughly nine tenths are singletons and the top ten take less than 5%. The specimen was peripheral blood. These receptors all stem from a middle-aged woman who had recovered from COVID-19.

This sequence joins TRBV11-3 and TRBJ2-3; D might be TRBD2 (5 bases). The germline CDR1 and CDR2 sequences are SGHNT and YENEEA. V lost 5 bases, J lost 5 bases, and 8 bases lay in between. This CDR3 is 12 amino acids long. The CDR3 protein is CASSDRGDTQYF. CDR3 nucleotide sequence: TGTGCCAGCAGCGATCGGGGAGATACGCAGTATTTT.

The V and J genes are TRBV6-4 and TRBJ1-2; the D is unclear. The CDR3 covers 14 residues. Between the trimmed V and J ends, which lost 2 bases and 7 bases, there was a span of 14 bases. Germline values: CDR1 MRHNA, CDR2 SNTAGT. CDR3 sequence (DNA): TGTGCCAGCAGTGACGTCTTTGCAGGTGTTGGCTACACCTTC. Translating gives CASSDVFAGVGYTF.

The chain has TRBV6-5 and TRBJ1-1; D is undetermined. CDR1 is MNHEY and CDR2 is SVGAGI in the germline V gene. V was clipped by 2 bases and J by 3 bases, with 13 bases between them. This CDR3 spans 15 amino acids. The CDR3 coding sequence is TGTGCCAGCAGTTACGACACATACACAGACACTGAAGCTTTCTTT. This gives the protein CASSYDTYTDTEAFF.

This chain joins TRBV30 and TRBJ1-1; no firm D call. The CDR3 consists of 13 residues. V shed 1 base and J shed 7 bases, with 13 bases lying between them. Germline-derived CDR1 and CDR2 are GTSNPN and SVGIG (reference sequence). Here the CDR3 DNA reads TGTGCCTGGAGTGCCGTGGGCAGGCGTGAAGCTTTCTTT. Its translation is CAWSAVGRREAFF. Looking up the rest from reference TRBV30 and TRBJ1-1 gives the full variable domain: SQTIHQWPATLVQPVGSPLSLECTVEGTSNPNLYWYRQAAGRGLQLLFYSVGIGQISSEVPQNLSASRPQDRQFILSSKKLLLSDSGFYLCAWSAVGRREAFFGQGTRLTVV.

The J gene is TRBJ2-3, the V gene TRBV19, with 7 bases fitting TRBD2. Trimming took 7 bases from V and 3 from J; bases not matched to a gene: 7. CDR1 LNHDA and CDR2 SQIVND come from the germline V gene (reference sequence). The CDR3 contains 14 residues. The CDR3 loop is CASMDREVTDTQYF. CDR3 bases: TGTGCCAGTATGGATCGGGAGGTTACAGATACGCAGTATTTT.

This chain connects TRBV28 to TRBJ2-1; perhaps TRBD2 as D (7 bases). Per germline, CDR1 MDHEN and CDR2 SYDVKM. This CDR3 is 15 amino acids long. V lost 7 bases to trimming and J lost 1 base, with 14 bases between them. The CDR3 reads CASMGGRGSYNEQFF. The CDR3 DNA is TGTGCCAGCATGGGGGGGCGAGGGTCCTACAATGAGCAGTTCTTC.

This chain uses TRBV27 with TRBJ2-5; a possible D gene is TRBD2 (6 bases). The CDR3 is 13 residues long. Between the trimmed V and J ends, which lost 6 bases and 4 bases, there was a span of 12 bases. Germline assignment: CDR1 MNHEY and CDR2 SMNVEV (reference sequence). CDR3 nucleotides: TGTGCCAGCAGGGAACCCGGGAGAGAGACCCAGTACTTC. It codes for CASREPGRETQYF.

V is TRBV6-6 and J is TRBJ2-1, with 9 positions matching TRBD2. Germline V gene sequence: CDR1 MNHNY, CDR2 SVGAGI (reference sequence). The CDR3 has 16 residues. After removal of 6 bases from V and 6 bases from J, the junction contained 12 bases not matched to a gene. CDR3 coding DNA: TGTGCCAGCAGCTACGTTAGCGGGAGCGGTATCAATGAGCAGTTCTTC. This sequence encodes CASSYVSGSGINEQFF.

The chain recombines TRBV2 with TRBJ2-1; 8 bases agree with TRBD2. This CDR3 is built from 15 residues. J was trimmed by 2 bases and V by 6 bases; bases with no gene match: 6. The germline V gene has CDR1 SNHLY and CDR2 FYNNEI. DNA of the CDR3: TGTGCCAGCAGACTAAGGACTAGCCCCTACAATGAGCAGTTCTTC. As protein: CASRLRTSPYNEQFF.

The V and J genes are TRBV7-2 and TRBJ2-2, with 9 bases matching TRBD2. The CDR3 is 15 amino acids. Trimming removed 5 bases from V and 4 bases from J; junction bases left unmatched: 5. Germline CDR1 reads SGHTA; CDR2 reads FQGNSA. The CDR3 loop is CASSTGLAVTGELFF. The DNA of the CDR3 is TGTGCCAGCAGCACGGGACTAGCAGTCACCGGGGAGCTGTTTTTT.

The chain uses TRBV5-1 and TRBJ1-2; D possibly corresponds to TRBD1 (5 bases). The length of the CDR3 is 13 residues. Germline loops: CDR1 SGHRS, CDR2 YFSETQ. Trimming shortened V by 4 bases and J by 5 bases, and 12 bases separated the two germline ends. The chain's CDR3 is CASSPGERYGYTF. Here the CDR3 DNA reads TGCGCCAGCAGCCCGGGGGAAAGGTATGGCTACACCTTC.

This rearrangement joins TRBV4-2 to TRBJ1-1; 8 positions agree with TRBD1. The CDR3 consists of 15 residues. Germline CDR1 is LGHNA and CDR2 is YNFKEQ. V lost 4 bases to trimming and J lost 11 bases; unmatched junction nucleotides: 15. CDR3 in DNA: TGTGCCAGCAGCCCCTTGGGACAGGCTCCAGTGGTGGCTTTCTTT. Residues: CASSPLGQAPVVAFF.

The V gene is TRBV11-2, the J gene TRBJ1-6; TRBD1 agrees at 9 bases. CDR1 SGHAT and CDR2 FQNNGV come from the germline V gene. The CDR3 totals 13 residues. Trimming cost V 6 bases and J 10 bases; bases outside gene matches: 4. The CDR3 reads CASRWGQGSPLHF. In DNA form, the CDR3 reads TGTGCCAGCAGGTGGGGACAGGGCTCACCCCTCCACTTT.

The J gene is TRBJ1-4, the V gene TRBV4-3; D might be TRBD1 (6 bases). This CDR3 has 16 amino acids. Looked up from germline, CDR1 is LGHNA and CDR2 is YSLEER. V was cut by 6 bases and J by 3 bases, with 17 bases left in between. CDR3 nucleotide sequence: TGCGCCAGCAGTCCGGGGGGCGGAAATTCTAATGAAAAACTGTTTTTT. Its translation: CASSPGGGNSNEKLFF.

This clone was found a few times. The J gene is TRBJ1-5, the V gene TRBV5-6; 10 nucleotides agree with TRBD1. The V gene's germline CDR1 is SGHDT and CDR2 YYEEEE. The V gene end was trimmed by 0 bases and the J gene end by 1 base; junction bases not matched to a gene: 4. The CDR3 is made up of 17 amino acids. CDR3 region: CASSLGQGAQSNQPQHF. For the CDR3, the DNA is TGTGCCAGCAGCTTGGGACAGGGGGCACAGAGCAATCAGCCCCAGCATTTT.

The CDR3 bases are TGTGCCAGCAGCCCCATAGGTCGACGGGCCGGGGAGCTGTTTTTT. It encodes CASSPIGRRAGELFF. The chain is built from TRBV11-3 and TRBJ2-2; no reliable D call. V gave up 5 bases and J gave up 6 bases, with 16 bases separating them. The CDR3 runs 15 residues. Germline CDR1 reads SGHNT; CDR2 reads YENEEA.

The genes are TRBV27 and TRBJ2-1; 9 nucleotides align to TRBD2. This CDR3 contains 13 residues. V lost 5 bases to trimming and J lost 9 bases; unmatched junction nucleotides: 5. Germline CDR1 is MNHEY and CDR2 is SMNVEV (reference sequence). CDR3 coding DNA: TGTGCCAGCAGTCCTAGCGGGAATTCTGAGCAGTTCTTC. Translating gives CASSPSGNSEQFF.

This sequence joins TRBV7-8 and TRBJ2-2, with D unclear. V shed 5 bases and J shed 9 bases, with 10 bases lying between them. Looked up from germline, CDR1 is SGHVS and CDR2 is FQNEAQ. The CDR3 is made up of 12 amino acids. CDR3 residues: CASSPKLWELFF. In DNA form, the CDR3 reads TGTGCCAGCAGCCCTAAACTTTGGGAGCTGTTTTTT.